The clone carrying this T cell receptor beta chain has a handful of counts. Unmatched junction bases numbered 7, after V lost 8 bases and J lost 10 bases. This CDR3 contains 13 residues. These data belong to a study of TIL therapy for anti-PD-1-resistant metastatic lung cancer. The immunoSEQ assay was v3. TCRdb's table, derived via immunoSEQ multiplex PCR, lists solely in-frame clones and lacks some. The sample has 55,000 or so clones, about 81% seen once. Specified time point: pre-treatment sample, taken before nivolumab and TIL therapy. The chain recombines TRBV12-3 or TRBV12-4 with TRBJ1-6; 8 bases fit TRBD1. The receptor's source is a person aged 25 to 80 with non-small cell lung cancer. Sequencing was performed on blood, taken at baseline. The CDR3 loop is CASRTGSFSPLHF. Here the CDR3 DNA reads TGTGCCAGCCGGACAGGGTCTTTCTCACCCCTCCACTTT.